Following are 17 T cell receptor beta chains from one sample sequenced in a study of regulatory T cells in long-lasting Graves disease. Researchers made TCR beta libraries by using iRepertoire HTBI primers and running Arm-PCR on CDR3 regions. TCRdb analysed the multiplex PCR reads with MiXCR anew, one entry per CDR3 protein. The table shows 680,000 or so distinct CDR3 sequences, with around 15% occurring only once. The time point was: newly diagnosed GD, antithyroid drugs for less than 3 months. There was RNA extracted from PBMCs, and the TCR library was made from it. The same data also contributed to another study, on T cells in Graves' hyperthyroidism and ophthalmopathy.

This specimen consisted of peripheral blood mononuclear cells (PBMCs), obtained at new diagnosis, from a patient treated with antithyroid drugs. Every receptor here comes from a woman in her twenties or thirties with Graves disease.

This clonotype showed up many times. This chain connects TRBV12-3 or TRBV12-4 to TRBJ1-1; D is uncertain. The CDR3 length is 12 residues. V dropped 8 bases and J dropped 6 bases, with 13 bases sitting between them. CDR3 amino acids: CASLSETPEAFF. The CDR3 nucleotides are TGTGCCAGCTTGTCAGAGACCCCTGAAGCTTTCTTT.

This clonotype has a count of ten or more. The CDR3 loop is CASSFNRGDTQYF. In nucleotides, the CDR3 is TGTGCCAGCAGTTTTAACAGGGGAGATACGCAGTATTTT. The chain recombines TRBV28 with TRBJ2-3; 7 positions agree with TRBD1. The trim removed 3 bases at V and 5 bases at J, leaving 2 bases unmatched. From germline, CDR1 is MDHEN and CDR2 SYDVKM. The CDR3 length is 13 residues.

This clonotype was counted at least ten times. The rearrangement links TRBV29-1 to TRBJ2-5; 9 bases align to TRBD1. The CDR3 spans 15 residues. V dropped 0 bases and J dropped 2; count of bases not matched to a gene: 4. CDR1 and CDR2 from the germline V gene are SQVTM and ANQGSEA. The CDR3 bases are TGCAGCGTTGAAGAAACAGGGGGCAGACAAGAGACCCAGTACTTC. This translates into CSVEETGGRQETQYF.

Only a few counts were recorded for this clonotype. This chain links TRBV20-1 with TRBJ1-1, with D unclear. Germline-derived CDR1 and CDR2 are DFQATT and SNEGSKA (reference sequence). CDR3 length: 13 amino acids. V dropped 6 bases and J dropped 0 bases, with 11 bases sitting between them. CDR3 protein: CSAGRYMNTEAFF. Here the CDR3 DNA reads TGCAGTGCCGGCAGATACATGAACACTGAAGCTTTCTTT.

The chain couples TRBV29-1 to TRBJ2-3; the D is unclear. CDR1 SQVTM and CDR2 ANQGSEA come from the germline V gene. This CDR3 spans 11 amino acids. The V gene lost 3 bases and the J gene lost 6 bases, with 7 bases spanning the gap. The DNA for the CDR3 is TGCAGCGTTGAGGTTTTCGATACGCAGTATTTT. Its translation: CSVEVFDTQYF.

Ten or more counts support this clonotype. The rearrangement links TRBV24-1 to TRBJ2-1, with a possible D match to TRBD2 (5 bases). The CDR3 is made up of 15 amino acids. The germline V gene encodes CDR1 KGHDR and CDR2 SFDVKD. The V and J ends lost 3 bases and 2 bases respectively, with 10 bases between them. CDR3 protein: CATSDPRLTYNEQFF. The CDR3, as DNA: TGTGCCACCAGTGATCCCCGACTAACCTACAATGAGCAGTTCTTC.

This clonotype was recorded many times. V and J are TRBV7-3 and TRBJ2-1; D possibly corresponds to TRBD2 (5 bases). V dropped 3 bases and J dropped 8 bases, with 11 bases sitting between them. CDR3 size: 13 residues. Germline CDR1 and CDR2: SGHTA and FQGTGA. CDR3 sequence: CASSFERRHEQFF. DNA for the CDR3: TGTGCCAGCAGCTTTGAGCGGAGGCATGAGCAGTTCTTC.

This clonotype was detected many times. The chain uses TRBV12-3 or TRBV12-4 and TRBJ2-7, with D tentatively TRBD2 (6 bases). Trimming stripped 7 bases from V and 4 bases from J, with 14 bases between. This CDR3 region has 13 residues. The CDR3 sequence is CASTYFGSYEQYF. Here the CDR3 DNA reads TGTGCCAGCACCTACTTCGGGAGTTACGAGCAGTACTTC.

This clonotype was seen more than once but under ten times. The chain recombines TRBV6-1 with TRBJ2-7; a possible D gene is TRBD2 (5 bases). The length of the CDR3 is 14 residues. V was clipped by 6 bases and J by 2 bases, with 14 bases between them. Germline V gives CDR1 MNHNS, CDR2 SASEGT. This chain's CDR3 is CASRPRRETYEQYF. The CDR3 region has the DNA TGTGCCAGCAGACCCCGACGGGAAACCTACGAGCAGTACTTC.

At least ten counts were recorded for this clonotype. The chain is built from TRBV27 and TRBJ1-4; D ambiguous. CDR1 and CDR2 (germline): MNHEY, SMNVEV (reference sequence). This CDR3 comprises 15 residues. The V end lost 5 bases, the J end lost 0 bases, and 10 bases lay between the germline ends. The CDR3 reads CASSAQTTTNEKLFF. In DNA, the CDR3 is TGTGCCAGCAGTGCCCAAACTACAACTAATGAAAAACTGTTTTTT.

V gene TRBV6-1 combines with J gene TRBJ2-1; no firm D call. CDR1 is MNHNS, CDR2 SASEGT, per germline. This CDR3 comprises 13 residues. The CDR3 DNA sequence: TGTGCTTTTCAGATCCGGTTTGGGCATGAGCAGTTCTTC. Protein: CAFQIRFGHEQFF.

Many counts were recorded for this clonotype. V gene TRBV6-1 combines with J gene TRBJ2-1; 7 bases line up with TRBD2. Per germline, CDR1 MNHNS and CDR2 SASEGT. J gave up 1 base and V 8 bases, and 5 bases lay outside the gene matches. The CDR3 runs to 14 residues. The CDR3 loop reads CASSRTRSYNEQFF. CDR3 nucleotide sequence: TGTGCCAGCTCCCGGACTAGATCCTACAATGAGCAGTTCTTC.

This clonotype was picked up many times. DNA for the CDR3: TGTGCCAGCAGCTTAGCGAGCTTCCGGGACAGTGGACATGGCTACACCTTC. As protein: CASSLASFRDSGHGYTF. The chain has TRBV7-2 and TRBJ1-2; 7 nucleotides align to TRBD1. The CDR3 runs 17 residues. The V segment lost 0 bases and the J segment 6 bases; nucleotides outside the gene matches: 13. From germline, CDR1 is SGHTA and CDR2 FQGNSA.

The table lists this clonotype with many counts. V is TRBV6-1 and J is TRBJ2-7; tentatively, D is TRBD2 (5 bases). Trimming removed 10 bases from V and 2 bases from J, with 21 bases in between. Germline CDR1 and CDR2: MNHNS and SASEGT. The CDR3 runs to 15 residues. CDR3 in DNA: TGTGCCACCAAAGTTGGACTCGCGAATCCCTACGAGCAGTACTTC. It yields the protein CATKVGLANPYEQYF.

This clonotype was detected many times. The chain carries TRBV12-3 or TRBV12-4 and TRBJ1-1; D is possibly TRBD1 (5 bases). The CDR3 is 13 amino acids. V shed 7 bases and J shed 11 bases, with 20 bases lying between them. The CDR3 is CASTLRQSHGAFF. CDR3 sequence (DNA): TGTGCCAGCACCCTTCGACAGAGCCACGGGGCTTTCTTT.

This clonotype has a count of ten or more. CDR3 residues: CSASVTSSGTQYF. Written as DNA, the CDR3 is TGCAGTGCTTCAGTCACTAGCTCAGGGACCCAGTACTTC. The rearrangement uses TRBV20-1 and TRBJ2-5; perhaps TRBD2 as D (6 bases). Germline V gives CDR1 DFQATT, CDR2 SNEGSKA (reference sequence). This CDR3 has 13 residues. Trimming removed 5 bases at V and 7 bases at J, with 17 bases between.

This clonotype was seen repeatedly, ten times or more. The chain uses TRBV7-6 and TRBJ1-5; D is perhaps TRBD1 (5 bases). This CDR3 has 15 residues. Germline V CDR1 and CDR2: SGHVS, FNYEAQ. Trimming cost V 5 bases and J 4 bases, with 15 bases left between them. Written as DNA, the CDR3 is TGTGCCAGCAGCCCAGGCCTCCAGGGAAATCAGCCCCAGCATTTT. This sequence encodes CASSPGLQGNQPQHF.